These 14 T cell receptor beta chains were sequenced from one sample in a study of cytomegalovirus exposure and HLA in healthy donors. Use of 60 Vbeta and 13 Jbeta primers characterized the PCR. Sequencing was performed with immunoSEQ multiplex PCR; in TCRdb, only in-frame clones are kept and a portion is missing. Here the sample spans approximately 140,000 clones, around 81% being singletons. The sample consisted of PBMCs. The receptors shown here come from a man younger than 30 in good health and CMV-seronegative.

V and J are TRBV30 and TRBJ1-5, with D possibly TRBD1 on 6 matching bases. This CDR3 contains 14 residues. Germline V lookup: CDR1 GTSNPN, CDR2 SVGIG (reference sequence). The V and J ends lost 2 bases and 1 base respectively, with 9 bases between them. CDR3 sequence reads: CAWSTGRSNQPQHF. CDR3 in DNA: TGTGCCTGGAGTACAGGGCGAAGCAATCAGCCCCAGCATTTT.

This chain connects TRBV2 to TRBJ2-2, with D maybe TRBD1 (6 bases). Germline values: CDR1 SNHLY, CDR2 FYNNEI. CDR3 length: 16 amino acids. Trimming cost V 3 bases and J 4 bases, with 15 bases left between them. CDR3 residues: CASSDRAGASTGELFF. CDR3 bases: TGTGCCAGCAGTGACAGGGCAGGGGCGAGCACCGGGGAGCTGTTTTTT.

The chain joins TRBV19 to TRBJ1-4, with D maybe TRBD1 (6 bases). The CDR3 sequence is 14 residues long. Trimming removed 9 bases at V and 0 bases at J, with 11 bases between. The germline V gene has CDR1 LNHDA and CDR2 SQIVND (reference sequence). CDR3 bases: TGTGCCAGCCAGGGGTTATCAACTAATGAAAAACTGTTTTTT. Translated, it gives CASQGLSTNEKLFF.

This chain connects TRBV7-7 to TRBJ2-3; TRBD1 aligns across 7 bases. The CDR3 spans 16 residues. CDR1 SSHAT and CDR2 FNYEAQ come from the germline V gene (reference sequence). V lost 5 bases and J lost 2; bases outside the gene matches: 10. This CDR3 reads CASSQDSTGDTDTQYF. CDR3 bases: TGTGCCAGCAGCCAAGATAGTACAGGGGACACAGATACGCAGTATTTT. Variable domain in full (rest from reference TRBV7-7 and TRBJ2-3): GAGVSQSPRYKVTKRGQDVTLRCDPISSHATLYWYQQALGQGPEFLTYFNYEAQPDKSGLPSDRFSAERPEGSISTLTIQRTEQRDSAMYRCASSQDSTGDTDTQYFGPGTRLTVL.

The CDR3: CASSLYSGTNNSPLHF. The CDR3 bases are TGTGCCAGCTCACTTTACTCCGGGACAAATAATTCACCCCTCCACTTT. This chain joins TRBV18 and TRBJ1-6, with D perhaps matching TRBD1 (6 bases). The germline gives CDR1 KGHSH, CDR2 LQKENI. This CDR3 region has 16 residues. The ends were cut back, 4 bases at V and 5 bases at J, with 15 bases in the middle.

The chain recombines TRBV10-3 with TRBJ2-7; 8 bases line up with TRBD1. This CDR3 is 17 amino acids long. Trimming at V came to 4 bases and at J to 1 base, leaving 12 bases not matched to a gene. Germline lookup yields CDR1 ENHRY and CDR2 SYGVKD. CDR3 DNA: TGTGCCATCAGTGGTTTCCCCAAGGGACAGGATTCCTACGAGCAGTACTTC. Translation gives CAISGFPKGQDSYEQYF.

This chain uses TRBV6-6 with TRBJ2-7, with TRBD2 identical over 7 bases. CDR1 is MNHNY and CDR2 is SVGAGI in the germline V gene (reference sequence). CDR3 length: 15 residues. V shed 7 bases, J shed 1 base, and the junction held 10 bases outside the gene matches. CDR3 in DNA: TGTGCCAGCACCCAACCGGGACTATCTTCCTACGAGCAGTACTTC. As protein: CASTQPGLSSYEQYF.

The chain carries TRBV28 and TRBJ2-7; possibly TRBD2 for D (6 bases). The CDR3 spans 13 residues. Germline V gene sequence: CDR1 MDHEN, CDR2 SYDVKM. V gave up 7 bases and J gave up 2 bases, with 12 bases separating them. CDR3 residues: CASIGGKAYEQYF. CDR3 sequence (DNA): TGTGCCAGCATTGGGGGGAAAGCCTACGAGCAGTACTTC.

The chain has TRBV7-9 and TRBJ1-2, with 10 bases lining up with TRBD1. CDR1 SEHNR and CDR2 FQNEAQ come from the germline V gene (reference sequence). With 5 bases clipped from V and 4 bases from J, the junction kept 1 base outside the gene matches. This CDR3 spans 13 amino acids. DNA for the CDR3: TGTGCCAGCAGCCGGACAGGGGGCTATGGCTACACCTTC. It yields the protein CASSRTGGYGYTF.

In the case of this clone: This sample includes further DNA sequences coding for the same CDR3. This sequence joins TRBV27 and TRBJ1-5; a weak D match, TRBD1 (5 bases). The CDR3 covers 15 residues. Trimming removed 4 bases from V and 4 bases from J, with 14 bases in between. Germline V gene sequence: CDR1 MNHEY, CDR2 SMNVEV (reference sequence). The CDR3: CASSSGTGGNQPQHF. The DNA of the CDR3 is TGTGCCAGCAGTTCCGGGACGGGAGGGAATCAGCCCCAGCATTTT.

The chain combines TRBV18 with TRBJ1-5, with a weak D call TRBD1 (5 bases). CDR1 KGHSH and CDR2 LQKENI come from the germline V gene. With 5 bases removed from V and 4 bases from J, the gap between germline ends came to 15 bases. This CDR3 comprises 15 residues. CDR3: CASSSREGVNQPQHF. In DNA form, the CDR3 reads TGTGCCAGCTCATCCCGCGAAGGGGTTAATCAGCCCCAGCATTTT.

J is TRBJ2-7 and V is TRBV4-1; a possible D gene is TRBD2 (5 bases). Germline CDR1 is MGHRA and CDR2 is YSYEKL. The CDR3 contains 15 residues. Trimming took 1 base from V and 0 from J, leaving 10 bases between them. The CDR3 DNA follows: TGCGCCAGCAGCCAAGGGACGGGGATCTCCTACGAGCAGTACTTC. Translating gives CASSQGTGISYEQYF.

CDR3 nucleotide sequence: TGCGCCAGCAGCCAAGTCGGGACAGCGAACACTGAAGCTTTCTTT. It translates to CASSQVGTANTEAFF. The chain couples TRBV4-1 to TRBJ1-1, with TRBD1 identical over 7 bases. Unmatched junction bases numbered 3, after V lost 1 base and J lost 1 base. The CDR3 totals 15 residues. The germline CDR1 and CDR2 sequences are MGHRA and YSYEKL.

The V gene is TRBV7-9, the J gene TRBJ1-1, with D possibly being TRBD1 (6 bases). V shed 4 bases and J shed 8 bases, with 11 bases lying between them. Germline-derived CDR1 and CDR2 are SEHNR and FQNEAQ (reference sequence). CDR3 size: 12 residues. In DNA form, the CDR3 reads TGTGCCAGCAGCTCCAGACAGGTAGAAGCTTTCTTT. It encodes CASSSRQVEAFF.